The sequence of this T cell receptor beta chain was determined in a study of blood T cell repertoires in COVID-19. For the study at large: Donors in the United States, Italy and Spain gave samples during acute or convalescent COVID-19. T cells, B-cell-depleted T cells, or PBMCs supplied cDNA or gDNA.

The CDR3 extends over 15 amino acids. Germline trimming cut 3 bases from V and 7 bases from J; bases unmatched to any gene: 8. Germline V gene data show CDR1 as LNHNV and CDR2 as YYDKDF (reference sequence). In the original processing: For nucleated cells, counts were estimated from reference gene primer amplification. Assay used: immunoSEQ multiplex PCR; TCRdb lists only in-frame clones, some missing. D and trimming come from the DNA, and the V and J calls and clone size come from that table. The sample has around 43,000 clones; around 90% are singletons. This receptor was obtained from a man over 45 with active COVID-19. The chain employs TRBV15 and TRBJ2-3; 9 bases agree with TRBD2. Sequencing input: peripheral blood. The CDR3 DNA is TGTGCCACCAGCAGCTCGGCGGGAGGGCCAAATACGCAGTATTTT. Translating gives CATSSSAGGPNTQYF.